The clone carrying this T cell receptor beta chain has more than one count but fewer than ten. Its antigen is unidentified. Time point meaning: sample taken at primary tumor resection. No cell sorting; template was whole RNA from tumor, lung tissue or PBMC. Donation came from about 72 patients with untreated early-stage non-small cell lung cancer. This entry comes from a study of spatial heterogeneity in lung cancer. For the study at large: Consistent detection of more beta-chain than alpha-chain sequences was observed.

General study findings and limits: Tumor TCRs that were ubiquitous and expanded showed up in blood more at resection than follow-up.

Every TCR cDNA molecule bore a unique molecular identifier. Each CDR3 protein gets one entry after TCRdb re-called the 5' RACE reads with MiXCR. The sample yields some 41,000 distinct CDR3 sequences, 6% to 7.5% seen once. The germline CDR1 and CDR2 sequences are SGHVS and FQNEAQ. Trimming stripped 4 bases from V and 8 bases from J, with 23 bases between. The CDR3 is 16 residues long. This TCR was sampled from a female donor with early-stage non-small cell lung cancer. The V call is TRBV7-8, the J call TRBJ1-2, with D maybe TRBD1 (6 bases). Specimen: PBMCs, collected at surgery. The CDR3 region has the DNA TGTGCCAGCAGCTCTAATTCCGGGACAACGATTGTAGGCTACACCTTC. Translation gives CASSSNSGTTIVGYTF.